A selection of T cell receptor beta chains follows, all from one sample in a study of early T cells in non-severe SARS-CoV-2 infection. In TCRdb, the 5' RACE reads were re-called with MiXCR into one record per CDR3 protein. Among approximately 27,000 distinct CDR3 sequences, about 4.2% were seen once, and the ten largest hold 12%. The sequenced sample consisted of whole blood. Receptors originate from an adult who was a healthcare worker with PCR-confirmed SARS-CoV-2 infection or an uninfected control (not recorded which). Each CDR3 is given with its conserved first and last residue. Fields, in order: J gene, clone size, V gene, D gene, CDR3 DNA, CDR3 protein. D genes are given only for firm matches. Clone size, where shown, is once, few, many, or a class for clones that have expanded.

TRBJ1-2 few TRBV13 . TGTGCCAGCAGGAAATCGGGGGGGCTGGCTAACTATGGCTACACCTTC CASRKSGGLANYGYTF
TRBJ1-5 many TRBV6-1 . TGTGCCAGCAGTGGTCGATCGGGGTATCAGCCCCAGCATTTT CASSGRSGYQPQHF
TRBJ1-4 many TRBV12-3/TRBV12-4 . TGTGCCAGCAGCGGGAGAGGCAGATATGGGGAAAAACTGTTTTTT CASSGRGRYGEKLFF
TRBJ2-2 many TRBV19 TRBD2 TGTGCCAGTAGCCTAAGGGGGACTAGCGGGGTAAACACCGGGGAGCTGTTTTTT CASSLRGTSGVNTGELFF
TRBJ2-1 few TRBV7-2 . TGTGCCAGCAGCCCTAACTATGAGCAGTTCTTC CASSPNYEQFF
TRBJ2-1 many TRBV19 . TGTGCCAGTAGGAGACCGGGACCCTACAATGAGCAGTTCTTC CASRRPGPYNEQFF
TRBJ2-2 many TRBV7-6 . TGTGCCAGCAGCTTCCAGGTTAACACCGGGGAGCTGTTTTTT CASSFQVNTGELFF
TRBJ2-4 many TRBV29-1 TRBD2 TGCAGCGTCGACGGGGGGGCCAAAAACATTCAGTACTTC CSVDGGAKNIQYF
TRBJ2-3 many TRBV5-1 . TGCGCCAGCAGCTTGGGATCTACGGCAATCACAGATACGCAGTATTTT CASSLGSTAITDTQYF
TRBJ1-4 many TRBV6-2/TRBV6-3 . TGTGCCAGCAGATACATAGGAAAACTGTTTTTT CASRYIGKLFF
TRBJ2-3 few TRBV3-1 TRBD2 TGTGCCAGCAGCCAAGAGGAACCTTCGAGCGGGGGGGCCAGTCGCACAGATACGCAGTATTTT CASSQEEPSSGGASRTDTQYF
TRBJ2-7 few TRBV12-3/TRBV12-4 TRBD1 TGTGCCAGCGCAAACCGGGACAGGAGTGCCCAGTACTTC CASANRDRSAQYF
TRBJ1-1 many TRBV12-3/TRBV12-4 . TGTGCCACCCATCCGGGGGCAGGAACTGAAGCTTTCTTT CATHPGAGTEAFF
TRBJ2-5 . TRBV6-5 . TGTGCCAGCAGTTCCTGGGAAGAGACCCAGTACTTC CASSSWEETQYF
TRBJ2-3 . TRBV20-1 . TGCAGTGCTGGGACCTCGGGGGCACCTGATACGCAGTATTTT CSAGTSGAPDTQYF
TRBJ2-3 many TRBV11-2 . TGTGCCAGCAGCTCCCACCAGTATGAATACAGGGAACAGCTAGATACGCAGTATTTT CASSSHQYEYREQLDTQYF
TRBJ2-3 many TRBV20-1 . TGCAGTCCCCAACGGCCTGCGCGAACCGCGACAGATACGCAGTATTTT CSPQRPARTATDTQYF
TRBJ1-4 many TRBV12-3/TRBV12-4 . TGTGCCAGCAGACAGACGGCGGCTAATGAAAAACTGTTTTTT CASRQTAANEKLFF
TRBJ1-1 many TRBV28 . TGTGCCAGCCTAGGGGGAACCATGAACACTGAAGCTTTCTTT CASLGGTMNTEAFF
TRBJ2-6 many TRBV20-1 . TGCAGTGCTAGAGCTGGGGCCAACGTCCTGACTTTC CSARAGANVLTF
TRBJ2-7 many TRBV7-9 . TGTGCCAGCAGCTTAAAAGGTCGGAATTACGAGCAGTACTTC CASSLKGRNYEQYF
TRBJ2-1 many TRBV10-3 TRBD2 TGTGCCACCGGACTAGCGGGAGAAGCGTTCTTC CATGLAGEAFF
TRBJ2-2 many TRBV28 . TGTGCCAGCAGCCCTGGGGACAAGTACACCGGGGAGCTGTTTTTT CASSPGDKYTGELFF
TRBJ2-1 many TRBV25-1 . TGTGCCAGCAGGTCAGGGGCAAGGAATGAGCAGTTCTTC CASRSGARNEQFF